This T cell receptor beta chain is drawn from a study of cytomegalovirus exposure and HLA in healthy donors. In the PCR, 60 Vbeta and 13 Jbeta primers were used. The table came from immunoSEQ multiplex PCR; TCRdb's copy has only in-frame clones and leaves some out. The table records roughly 190,000 clones, more than 75% of them present only once. Germline CDR1 SGHRS, CDR2 YFSETQ. V lost 8 bases and J 6 bases, leaving 24 bases between the germline ends. This CDR3 region has 15 residues. The chain carries TRBV5-1 and TRBJ2-7; TRBD2 is a possible D gene (6 bases). The sequence derives from a woman between 25 and 40 years old in good health and CMV-seropositive. The material sequenced was PBMCs. CDR3 in DNA: TGCGCCAGTTCTTACTCAGGGACGGTGGGAGGCGAGCAGTACTTC. Protein sequence: CASSYSGTVGGEQYF.